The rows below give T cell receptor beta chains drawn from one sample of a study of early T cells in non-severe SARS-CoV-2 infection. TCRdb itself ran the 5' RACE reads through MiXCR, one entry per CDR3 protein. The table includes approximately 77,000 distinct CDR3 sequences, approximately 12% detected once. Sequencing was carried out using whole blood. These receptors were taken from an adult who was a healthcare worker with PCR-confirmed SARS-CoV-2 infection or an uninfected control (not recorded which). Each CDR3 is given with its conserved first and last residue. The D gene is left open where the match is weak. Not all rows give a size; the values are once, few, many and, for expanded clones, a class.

CASSLTENYGYTF	TGCGCCAGCAGCTTGACGGAAAACTATGGCTACACCTTC	TRBV5-1	few	.	TRBJ1-2
CASTLRTGYSNQPQHF	TGTGCCAGTACCTTAAGGACAGGGTATAGCAATCAGCCCCAGCATTTT	TRBV19	many	TRBD1	TRBJ1-5
CASSQQAVQETQYF	TGTGCCAGCAGCCAGCAGGCGGTTCAAGAGACCCAGTACTTC	TRBV3-1	.	.	TRBJ2-5
CATSGQGVSQPQHF	TGTGCCACCAGTGGGCAGGGAGTAAGTCAGCCCCAGCATTTT	TRBV24-1	many	.	TRBJ1-5
CSVGRGGSSYEQYF	TGCAGCGTTGGAAGGGGAGGTAGCTCCTACGAGCAGTACTTC	TRBV29-1	few	.	TRBJ2-7
CASSPSGTNTGELFF	TGTGCCAGCAGTCCTAGCGGTACGAACACCGGGGAGCTGTTTTTT	TRBV7-8	many	TRBD2	TRBJ2-2
CASRRLAAGANVLTF	TGTGCCAGCAGGAGGTTGGCTGCTGGGGCCAACGTCCTGACTTTC	TRBV6-2/TRBV6-3	.	.	TRBJ2-6
CASTSEGANSPLHF	TGTGCCAGCACTTCAGAGGGGGCGAATTCACCCCTCCACTTT	TRBV28	.	TRBD1	TRBJ1-6
CSAGTPRGFYEQYF	TGCAGTGCTGGAACCCCCAGAGGGTTTTACGAGCAGTACTTC	TRBV20-1	.	.	TRBJ2-7
CASSVGVAGVPDTQYF	TGTGCCAGCAGCGTAGGAGTAGCGGGAGTACCAGATACGCAGTATTTT	TRBV9	many	TRBD2	TRBJ2-3
CASSLGGPGANVLTF	TGTGCCAGCAGCTTAGGAGGACCTGGGGCCAACGTCCTGACTTTC	TRBV7-2	many	.	TRBJ2-6
CASSRTSGGGEQYF	TGTGCCAGCAGCCGGACTAGCGGGGGGGGAGAGCAGTACTTC	TRBV27	.	TRBD2	TRBJ2-7
CASSLAGQGGGANVLTF	TGTGCCAGCAGCTTAGCGGGACAGGGGGGAGGGGCCAACGTCCTGACTTTC	TRBV7-2	.	TRBD1	TRBJ2-6
CASNPGQGGTGELFF	TGTGCCAGCAACCCGGGACAGGGGGGCACCGGGGAGCTGTTTTTT	TRBV2	many	TRBD1	TRBJ2-2
CAWSVGQGNTEAFF	TGTGCCTGGAGTGTTGGACAGGGGAACACTGAAGCTTTCTTT	TRBV30	.	TRBD1	TRBJ1-1
CARADRGKYNEQFF	TGTGCCAGGGCAGACAGGGGGAAGTACAATGAGCAGTTCTTC	TRBV9	many	TRBD1	TRBJ2-1
CASSLVKGPAAAFF	TGTGCCAGCAGCTTAGTAAAGGGCCCGGCGGCAGCTTTCTTT	TRBV7-6	.	.	TRBJ1-1
CASTEQGLGYTF	TGTGCCAGCACCGAGCAGGGTTTGGGCTACACCTTC	TRBV12-3/TRBV12-4	few	.	TRBJ1-2
CASRKTAQETQYF	TGTGCCAGCAGGAAGACAGCCCAAGAGACCCAGTACTTC	TRBV28	many	.	TRBJ2-5
CASSLQGAIIQETQYF	TGTGCCAGCAGTTTACAGGGGGCAATTATCCAAGAGACCCAGTACTTC	TRBV28	few	TRBD1	TRBJ2-5
CASSSVGTGIYNEQFF	TGTGCCAGCAGCTCCGTGGGGACAGGGATCTACAATGAGCAGTTCTTC	TRBV7-3	many	TRBD1	TRBJ2-1
CASRAGLAGKSYEQYF	TGTGCCAGCAGGGCGGGACTAGCGGGTAAATCCTACGAGCAGTACTTC	TRBV5-4	many	TRBD2	TRBJ2-7
CSVDSGLTGYEQYF	TGCAGCGTTGATAGTGGCCTGACCGGGTACGAGCAGTACTTC	TRBV29-1	.	.	TRBJ2-7
CASSEATSTDTQYF	TGTGCCAGCAGTGAAGCGACTAGCACAGATACGCAGTATTTT	TRBV2	.	.	TRBJ2-3
CASSARTSGDQETQYF	TGTGCCAGCAGCGCTAGGACTAGCGGGGATCAAGAGACCCAGTACTTC	TRBV7-6	.	TRBD2	TRBJ2-5
CASSQLAGDGYTF	TGTGCCAGCAGCCAACTCGCAGGGGATGGCTACACCTTC	TRBV3-2	.	.	TRBJ1-2
CSVKKTGGTYEQFF	TGCAGCGTCAAAAAAACGGGAGGGACCTATGAGCAGTTCTTC	TRBV29-1	.	TRBD2	TRBJ2-1
CASSLTEETQYF	TGTGCCAGCAGCCTTACGGAAGAGACCCAGTACTTC	TRBV3-1	many	.	TRBJ2-5
CATRSPGSYNEQFF	TGTGCCACCAGATCCCCCGGGAGTTACAATGAGCAGTTCTTC	TRBV15	.	.	TRBJ2-1
CASSLLEGANVLTF	TGTGCCAGCAGCCTCCTCGAAGGGGCCAACGTCCTGACTTTC	TRBV9	.	.	TRBJ2-6
CASSVGRGMNEQFF	TGTGCCAGCAGCGTAGGCAGGGGGATGAATGAGCAGTTCTTC	TRBV9	.	TRBD1	TRBJ2-1
CASSKDSMNTEAFF	TGTGCCAGCAGCAAAGACAGTATGAACACTGAAGCTTTCTTT	TRBV7-9	.	.	TRBJ1-1
CASSFARSAYEQYF	TGTGCCAGCAGTTTCGCTAGGTCCGCCTACGAACAGTACTTC	TRBV27	.	.	TRBJ2-7
CASSILLASTSSYNEQFF	TGTGCCAGTAGTATTCTTCTGGCTAGCACGAGCTCCTACAATGAGCAGTTCTTC	TRBV19	many	.	TRBJ2-1
CASSLEGAGYNEQFF	TGCGCCAGCAGCTTGGAGGGGGCCGGGTACAATGAGCAGTTCTTC	TRBV5-1	few	TRBD1	TRBJ2-1
CASSQDWWRNTEAFF	TGTGCCAGCAGCCAAGATTGGTGGAGGAACACTGAAGCTTTCTTT	TRBV4-2	.	.	TRBJ1-1